The entry below gives a single T cell receptor beta chain sequence along with its context. What it binds is unknown. Germline assignment: CDR1 MNHGY and CDR2 SVAAGI. V lost 6 bases and J lost 0, with 17 bases in between. The CDR3 runs 16 residues. Clones were sequenced by immunoSEQ multiplex PCR, and TCRdb holds only the in-frame ones, with some missing. The sample contains 85,000 to 100,000 clones, roughly 90% of which appear only once. This sample was included in a study of graft-versus-host responses after intestinal transplantation. The TCR was taken from a human donor who received an intestinal transplant. Source: unstimulated CD4+ T cells sorted from spleen or lymph node cells, taken before intestinal transplant. V and J are TRBV6-9 and TRBJ2-5; the D gene is possibly TRBD1 (5 bases). The CDR3, as DNA: TGTGCCAGCAGCACAAGGGGCAACCTAAACCAAGAGACCCAGTACTTC. Its translation is CASSTRGNLNQETQYF.